Each of the 20 T cell receptor beta chains below was sequenced from the same sample in a study of T cell changes during pregnancy in multiple sclerosis. Assay: immunoSEQ multiplex PCR; the TCRdb copy retains only in-frame clones and omits some. The sample consists of about 64,000 clones, approximately 90% of them appearing once. Sample: peripheral blood, taken in the second trimester of pregnancy. The receptors shown here come from a female donor with multiple sclerosis, enrolled in a pregnancy study.

The genes are TRBV7-6 and TRBJ2-7, with D tentatively TRBD2 (6 bases). With 3 bases removed from V and 0 bases from J, the gap between germline ends came to 12 bases. The CDR3 extends over 15 amino acids. Germline V gene lookup returns CDR1 SGHVS and CDR2 FNYEAQ. In nucleotides, the CDR3 is TGTGCCAGCAGCTTTGGGGCGGGGACCTCCTACGAGCAGTACTTC. It specifies CASSFGAGTSYEQYF.

The chain uses TRBV5-8 and TRBJ2-5; D unresolved. This CDR3 region has 13 residues. The ends were cut back, 0 bases at V and 3 bases at J, with 6 bases in the middle. The germline V gene encodes CDR1 SGHTS and CDR2 YDEGEE. CDR3 nucleotides: TGTGCCAGCAGCTTGGCGCCTAAAGAGACCCAGTACTTC. This encodes CASSLAPKETQYF.

V is TRBV28 and J is TRBJ1-4; 9 bases fit TRBD1. Unmatched junction bases numbered 8, after V lost 10 bases and J lost 8 bases. The CDR3 extends over 13 amino acids. Germline V CDR1 and CDR2: MDHEN, SYDVKM. The DNA for the CDR3 is TGTGCCACTACAGGGGGCCGAACGGAAAAACTGTTTTTT. It is translated as CATTGGRTEKLFF.

This clone came up once. V usage is TRBV6-5 and J usage is TRBJ1-1, with no clear D. The germline gives CDR1 MNHEY, CDR2 SVGAGI. The length of the CDR3 is 14 residues. The germline V and J ends were trimmed by 7 bases and 0 bases, with 12 bases remaining between them. The CDR3 protein is CASTRGPMNTEAFF. The CDR3 coding sequence is TGTGCCAGCACCCGAGGGCCAATGAACACTGAAGCTTTCTTT.

This clone has only one observation. J is TRBJ2-3 and V is TRBV4-3; 11 positions match TRBD2. Trimming took 4 bases from V and 1 from J; bases not matched to a gene: 4. The CDR3 is 16 residues long. CDR1 and CDR2 from the germline V gene are LGHNA and YSLEER. For the CDR3, the DNA is TGCGCCAGCAGCCCACAGACTAGCGGGGGCACAGATACGCAGTATTTT. As protein: CASSPQTSGGTDTQYF.

The chain employs TRBV5-1 and TRBJ2-2, with D perhaps TRBD1 (5 bases). V lost 2 bases to trimming and J lost 5 bases, with 10 bases between them. Germline CDR1 reads SGHRS; CDR2 reads YFSETQ. The CDR3 is 14 residues long. CDR3 coding DNA: TGCGCCAGCAGCTTTCTGGACATAACCGGGGAGCTGTTTTTT. Its translation: CASSFLDITGELFF.

The chain carries TRBV9 and TRBJ2-2, with a tentative D call TRBD1 (5 bases). V gave up 4 bases and J gave up 7 bases, with 14 bases separating them. Germline V gene data show CDR1 as SGDLS and CDR2 as YYNGEE. The CDR3 totals 14 residues. The CDR3 sequence is CASSPTGLGGELFF. Here the CDR3 DNA reads TGTGCCAGCAGCCCTACAGGTCTTGGCGGGGAGCTGTTTTTT.

Concerning this clone: The junction departs from the called germline gene at one end, perhaps through a read error. The V call is TRBV2, the J call TRBJ1-2; 9 positions agree with TRBD1. Germline loops: CDR1 SNHLY, CDR2 FYNNEI. The CDR3 runs to 15 residues. The CDR3 protein is CASREGTGINYGYTF. CDR3 coding DNA: TGTGCCAGCAGGGAAGGGACAGGGATCAATTATGGCTACACCTTC.

The gene calls are TRBV6-5 and TRBJ1-2; 12 bases are a match to TRBD1. Germline CDR1 and CDR2: MNHEY and SVGAGI. CDR3 length: 16 amino acids. V shed 4 bases, J shed 7 bases, and the junction held 10 bases outside the gene matches. CDR3 in amino acids: CASSSPGGTGGRGYTF. The DNA of the CDR3 is TGTGCCAGCAGTTCCCCAGGAGGGACAGGGGGCCGTGGCTACACCTTC.

The CDR3 spells CASSTRGSAAFF. CDR3 DNA sequence: TGTGCCAGCTCCACCAGGGGGTCGGCGGCTTTCTTT. V and J are TRBV19 and TRBJ1-1; 7 positions agree with TRBD1. This CDR3 has 12 amino acids. The germline gives CDR1 LNHDA, CDR2 SQIVND (reference sequence). V was clipped by 9 bases and J by 11 bases; unmatched bases: 12.

This clone was seen only once. This chain connects TRBV5-5 to TRBJ1-2, with a tentative D call TRBD1 (5 bases). This CDR3 comprises 13 residues. Between the trimmed V and J ends, which lost 5 bases and 5 bases, there was a span of 13 bases. The germline gives CDR1 SGHKS, CDR2 YYEKEE (reference sequence). This CDR3 is CASRPGGVYGYTF. The CDR3 DNA reads as TGTGCCAGCAGACCGGGGGGGGTATATGGCTACACCTTC.

The chain recombines TRBV4-1 with TRBJ1-2; D possibly corresponds to TRBD1 (5 bases). V was pared by 1 base and J by 4 bases, with 13 bases between. CDR3 length: 15 residues. Germline loops: CDR1 MGHRA, CDR2 YSYEKL. The DNA for the CDR3 is TGCGCCAGCAGCCAAGGAGGGAGCGGGGCCTATGGCTACACCTTC. Protein product: CASSQGGSGAYGYTF.

The count of this clone is one. The chain couples TRBV5-1 to TRBJ1-1, with 11 bases matching TRBD1. Germline loops: CDR1 SGHRS, CDR2 YFSETQ. V lost 3 bases and J lost 3; bases outside the gene matches: 1. CDR3 length: 14 residues. The CDR3 here is CASSWGQGDTEAFF. The CDR3 DNA sequence: TGCGCCAGCAGCTGGGGACAGGGGGACACTGAAGCTTTCTTT.

The rearrangement uses TRBV15 and TRBJ2-2; the D gene is possibly TRBD1 (6 bases). Trimming removed 0 bases from V and 8 bases from J, with 10 bases in between. This CDR3 has 14 amino acids. Germline lookup yields CDR1 LNHNV and CDR2 YYDKDF (reference sequence). CDR3 DNA: TGTGCCACCAGCAGAGAGAGGGGGACGGGGGAGCTGTTTTTT. As protein: CATSRERGTGELFF.

The chain links TRBV30 to TRBJ1-2; a possible D gene is TRBD1 (5 bases). V gave up 0 bases and J gave up 2 bases, with 10 bases separating them. This CDR3 contains 14 residues. CDR1 is GTSNPN, CDR2 SVGIG, per germline (reference sequence). DNA of the CDR3: TGTGCCTGGAGTGTTGGGGCAGGGAACTATGGCTACACCTTC. This translates into CAWSVGAGNYGYTF. Looking up the rest from reference TRBV30 and TRBJ1-2 gives the full variable domain: SQTIHQWPATLVQPVGSPLSLECTVEGTSNPNLYWYRQAAGRGLQLLFYSVGIGQISSEVPQNLSASRPQDRQFILSSKKLLLSDSGFYLCAWSVGAGNYGYTFGSGTRLTVV.

This chain links TRBV6-5 with TRBJ2-5; 15 positions agree with TRBD2. Germline CDR1 is MNHEY and CDR2 is SVGAGI. This CDR3 is built from 14 residues. Germline trimming cut 6 bases from V and 4 bases from J; bases unmatched to any gene: 0. Written as DNA, the CDR3 is TGTGCCAGCAGGGGACTAGCGGGGGGAGAGACCCAGTACTTC. Translation: CASRGLAGGETQYF.

V usage is TRBV2 and J usage is TRBJ2-7, with a possible D match to TRBD1 (6 bases). Germline CDR1 SNHLY, CDR2 FYNNEI. The ends were cut back, 6 bases at V and 0 bases at J, with 15 bases in the middle. This CDR3 contains 15 residues. The CDR3 bases are TGTGCCAGCAGGGTCGGACAGAGAAGCTCCTACGAGCAGTACTTC. This encodes CASRVGQRSSYEQYF. Drawing the rest from reference TRBV2 and TRBJ2-7, the complete variable domain is EPEVTQTPSHQVTQMGQEVILRCVPISNHLYFYWYRQILGQKVEFLVSFYNNEISEKSEIFDDQFSVERPDGSNFTLKIRSTKLEDSAMYFCASRVGQRSSYEQYFGPGTRLTVT.

The gene calls are TRBV2 and TRBJ2-7; TRBD1 aligns across 9 bases. V was clipped by 4 bases and J by 4 bases; unmatched bases: 5. This CDR3 is 14 amino acids long. CDR1 and CDR2 (germline): SNHLY, FYNNEI. Written as DNA, the CDR3 is TGTGCCAGCAGTGTACAGGGGGCAGCGTACGAGCAGTACTTC. Protein: CASSVQGAAYEQYF. The whole variable domain, remainder taken from reference TRBV2 and TRBJ2-7, is EPEVTQTPSHQVTQMGQEVILRCVPISNHLYFYWYRQILGQKVEFLVSFYNNEISEKSEIFDDQFSVERPDGSNFTLKIRSTKLEDSAMYFCASSVQGAAYEQYFGPGTRLTVT.

This rearrangement joins TRBV10-3 to TRBJ1-3, with D hard to call. The CDR3 length is 15 residues. Looked up from germline, CDR1 is ENHRY and CDR2 is SYGVKD. Trimming removed 0 bases from V and 2 bases from J, with 8 bases in between. The CDR3 loop reads CAISESGEPGNTIYF. The CDR3 DNA is TGTGCCATCAGTGAGTCAGGAGAGCCTGGAAACACCATATATTTT.

This clone was recorded only once. The chain combines TRBV30 with TRBJ1-4; perhaps TRBD1 as D (5 bases). The CDR3 has 13 amino acids. Germline values: CDR1 GTSNPN, CDR2 SVGIG (reference sequence). V was clipped by 2 bases and J by 4 bases, with 8 bases between them. The CDR3 DNA reads as TGTGCCTGGAGTTGGACAAGTAATGAAAAACTGTTTTTT. Residues: CAWSWTSNEKLFF.